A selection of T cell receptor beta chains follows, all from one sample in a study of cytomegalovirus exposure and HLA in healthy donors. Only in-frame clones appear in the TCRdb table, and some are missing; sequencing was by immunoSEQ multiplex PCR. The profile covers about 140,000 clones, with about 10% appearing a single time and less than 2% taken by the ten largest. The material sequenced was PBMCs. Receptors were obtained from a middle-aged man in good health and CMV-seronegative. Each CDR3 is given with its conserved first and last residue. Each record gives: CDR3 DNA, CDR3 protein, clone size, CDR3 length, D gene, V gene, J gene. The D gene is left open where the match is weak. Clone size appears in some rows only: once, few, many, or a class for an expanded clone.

TGTGCCAGCAGCTTCGGACTCAGCACAGATACGCAGTATTTT	CASSFGLSTDTQYF	.	14	.	TRBV5-4	TRBJ2-3
TGTGCCAGTATGGGACTAGCGGGGTTGGTCGAGCAGTTCTTC	CASMGLAGLVEQFF	.	14	TRBD2	TRBV19	TRBJ2-1
TGTGCCAGCAGCTTCCCAGGGGACTCCTACGAGCAGTACTTC	CASSFPGDSYEQYF	.	14	.	TRBV7-9	TRBJ2-7
TGTGCCAGCAGTAGACAGGGGCTGGTCGATGAGCAGTTCTTC	CASSRQGLVDEQFF	few	14	TRBD1	TRBV6-5	TRBJ2-1
TGTGCCAGCAGCGTCGAAGGGGGGGCTAATGAAAAACTGTTTTTT	CASSVEGGANEKLFF	.	15	.	TRBV9	TRBJ1-4
TGTGCCAGTAGTACTTCGACAGGGGTGGACACCGGGGAGCTGTTTTTT	CASSTSTGVDTGELFF	once	16	TRBD1	TRBV19	TRBJ2-2
TGTGCCAGTGCCGACAGGGCGTTCTCTGGAAACACCATATATTTT	CASADRAFSGNTIYF	medium-sized	15	TRBD1	TRBV6-5	TRBJ1-3
TGTGCCATCAGTCCGGGGATCTCCTACGAGCAGTACTTC	CAISPGISYEQYF	.	13	.	TRBV10-3	TRBJ2-7
TGTGCCAGCAGAAAGGACAGCTGGGTTACCGGGGAGCTGTTTTTT	CASRKDSWVTGELFF	few	15	.	TRBV6-6	TRBJ2-2
TGTGCCAGCAGGGGGGACAGGGAGGGTCATGAGCAGTTCTTC	CASRGDREGHEQFF	few	14	.	TRBV21-1	TRBJ2-1
TGCGCCAGCAGCTATACCGGGACTCTTACCAATGAGCAGTTCTTC	CASSYTGTLTNEQFF	.	15	.	TRBV5-1	TRBJ2-1
TGTGCCAGTAATGGGTTGGCGGTCAACGACGGCTACACCTTC	CASNGLAVNDGYTF	.	14	.	TRBV19	TRBJ1-2
TGTGCCAGCCAAACGGGAGGCCACGAGCAGTACTTC	CASQTGGHEQYF	few	12	TRBD2	TRBV7-9	TRBJ2-7
TGCGCCAGCAGTGAGTCGGGACTAGTAGCGGGGGAAAAAAATGAGCAGTTCTTC	CASSESGLVAGEKNEQFF	few	18	TRBD2	TRBV10-1	TRBJ2-1
TGTGCCAGCAGCTTGGTGGTAGGGGCGATTGAAGCTTTCTTT	CASSLVVGAIEAFF	.	14	.	TRBV5-6	TRBJ1-1
TGTGCCTGGACGGTGAACTCTGGAAACACCATATATTTT	CAWTVNSGNTIYF	few	13	.	TRBV30	TRBJ1-3
TGTGCCAGTAGTATTAGTAGCGGGAGATTCTCCTACAATGAGCAGTTCTTC	CASSISSGRFSYNEQFF	few	17	TRBD2	TRBV19	TRBJ2-1
TGCGCCAGCAGCCAAGCGGGACAGGGGATTTATGGCTACACCTTC	CASSQAGQGIYGYTF	.	15	TRBD1	TRBV4-1	TRBJ1-2
TGTGCCAGCAGTCGTCTAGGGGACGAGCAGTACTTC	CASSRLGDEQYF	.	12	.	TRBV9	TRBJ2-7
TGTGCCAGCAGTTCCGGGACTAGCGGAACCACCGGGGAGCTGTTTTTT	CASSSGTSGTTGELFF	few	16	TRBD2	TRBV6-5	TRBJ2-2
TGTGCCAGCAGCTTGGGTCTAGTTGCGCAGTATTTT	CASSLGLVAQYF	.	12	.	TRBV5-6	TRBJ2-3
TGTGCCAGCAGTGGCGGGGGTCGTGGCACTGAAGCTTTCTTT	CASSGGGRGTEAFF	few	14	.	TRBV2	TRBJ1-1
TGTGCCAGCAGCTTGCGGGGGGCAACTAATGAAAAACTGTTTTTT	CASSLRGATNEKLFF	few	15	.	TRBV5-5	TRBJ1-4
TGTGCCAGCAGCGTAGCCGGCGGGATAAGCTACAATGAGCAGTTCTTC	CASSVAGGISYNEQFF	.	16	.	TRBV9	TRBJ2-1
TGTGCCAGCAGTCCCCTCGGCAGGGCCCCTAGCACAGATACGCAGTATTTT	CASSPLGRAPSTDTQYF	.	17	.	TRBV28	TRBJ2-3
TGTGCCAGCAGCCTAGACCTCACAGGGGACGGTACCGGTGGCTACACCTTC	CASSLDLTGDGTGGYTF	few	17	TRBD1	TRBV4-2	TRBJ1-2
TGTGCCAGCAGTGAAGTAAAGGGGCCCTCCCGATCCTACGAGCAGTACTTC	CASSEVKGPSRSYEQYF	.	17	.	TRBV6-1	TRBJ2-7
TGTGCCAGCAGCGTAGACGCCCAGAAATACGAGCAGTACTTC	CASSVDAQKYEQYF	few	14	.	TRBV9	TRBJ2-7
TGTGCCAGCACCGAGAGTGGCAATCAGCCCCAGCATTTT	CASTESGNQPQHF	.	13	.	TRBV2	TRBJ1-5
TGTGCCAGCAGCTTAGGCAGCGGGGCGGCCCAAGAGACCCAGTACTTC	CASSLGSGAAQETQYF	.	16	TRBD2	TRBV11-2	TRBJ2-5
TGTGCCAGCAGTGAAGGGTGGGGCCAGGGGGCGAAGCCCCAGCATTTT	CASSEGWGQGAKPQHF	.	16	TRBD1	TRBV6-1	TRBJ1-5